These 21 T cell receptor beta chains share one sample of origin, sequenced in a study of T cell responses to AZD1222 COVID-19 vaccine. Assay: immunoSEQ multiplex PCR; the TCRdb copy retains only in-frame clones and omits some. This repertoire shows about 220,000 clones, under 95% found once; its top ten account for 1%. Here the sequenced sample was peripheral blood, taken on day 0 of MenACWY control vaccination. The source of these receptors is an adult in good health.

CDR3 in DNA: TGCGCCAGCACTGCCAGTGCAACTAATGAAAAACTGTTTTTT. Translating gives CASTASATNEKLFF. The V gene is TRBV23-1, the J gene TRBJ1-4; D is unclear. TRBV23-1 is recorded as an ORF, its role being uncertain. The CDR3 loop spans 14 amino acids. The ends were cut back, 7 bases at V and 0 bases at J, with 9 bases in the middle.

V and J are TRBV28 and TRBJ1-3, with 7 nucleotides matching TRBD1. The CDR3 runs to 16 residues. Per the germline V gene, CDR1 is MDHEN and CDR2 is SYDVKM. V lost 6 bases to trimming and J lost 2 bases; unmatched junction nucleotides: 10. This CDR3 is CASSRARQGAGNTIYF. CDR3 bases: TGTGCCAGCAGCCGCGCGCGGCAGGGGGCTGGAAACACCATATATTTT.

The chain links TRBV28 to TRBJ2-7, with D tentatively TRBD1 or TRBD2 (5 bases each). V was pared by 2 bases and J by 0 bases, with 23 bases between. The CDR3 loop spans 19 amino acids. The germline V gene encodes CDR1 MDHEN and CDR2 SYDVKM. The CDR3 here is CASSLGVGYGTGTSYEQYF. The CDR3 coding sequence is TGTGCCAGCAGTTTAGGAGTTGGTTACGGGACGGGGACCTCCTACGAGCAGTACTTC. The variable domain in full, completed from reference TRBV28 and TRBJ2-7, reads DVKVTQSSRYLVKRTGEKVFLECVQDMDHENMFWYRQDPGLGLRLIYFSYDVKMKEKGDIPEGYSVSREKKERFSLILESASTNQTSMYLCASSLGVGYGTGTSYEQYFGPGTRLTVT.

This chain joins TRBV29-1 and TRBJ2-7; TRBD1 might be the D (5 bases). The CDR3 is 15 residues long. V gave up 4 bases and J gave up 0 bases, with 16 bases separating them. Germline loops: CDR1 SQVTM, CDR2 ANQGSEA. CDR3 amino acids: CSVARTGVHSYEQYF. The CDR3 region has the DNA TGCAGCGTTGCGAGAACAGGAGTCCACTCCTACGAGCAGTACTTC.

The chain has TRBV4-3 and TRBJ2-2; D tentatively reads TRBD1 or TRBD2 (7 bases each). Per germline, CDR1 LGHNA and CDR2 YSLEER. Trimming shortened V by 1 base and J by 10 bases, and 22 bases separated the two germline ends. This CDR3 has 17 amino acids. Here the CDR3 DNA reads TGCGCCAGCAGCCAAGGGACGCGCCTTGCAGGGGGGGAGGAGCTGTTTTTT. Residues: CASSQGTRLAGGEELFF.

This sequence joins TRBV5-1 and TRBJ1-3; no clear D gene. The germline gives CDR1 SGHRS, CDR2 YFSETQ. This CDR3 is 14 amino acids long. Trimming left V 0 bases short and J 4 bases short, with 8 bases between. Here the CDR3 DNA reads TGCGCCAGCAGCTTGGGGGTTACAGGAAACACCATATATTTT. This encodes CASSLGVTGNTIYF.

For this clone: Other DNA variants within this sample encode the same CDR3. The chain has TRBV6-5 and TRBJ1-4; D unresolved. The V end was cut by 1 base, the J end by 5 bases, with 5 bases between. The CDR3 loop spans 13 amino acids. Germline CDR1 MNHEY, CDR2 SVGAGI. CDR3 protein: CASSYLGNEKLFF. DNA of the CDR3: TGTGCCAGCAGTTACTTGGGGAATGAAAAACTGTTTTTT.

The V call is TRBV5-1, the J call TRBJ1-3, with D possibly being TRBD1 (6 bases). The V and J ends lost 4 bases and 0 bases respectively, with 17 bases between them. CDR1 is SGHRS and CDR2 is YFSETQ in the germline V gene. CDR3 length: 17 amino acids. The CDR3 here is CASSGGDISFSGNTIYF. The CDR3 DNA sequence: TGCGCCAGCAGCGGGGGGGACATTTCTTTCTCTGGAAACACCATATATTTT. The full variable domain, its missing parts supplied by reference TRBV5-1 and TRBJ1-3, is KAGVTQTPRYLIKTRGQQVTLSCSPISGHRSVSWYQQTPGQGLQFLFEYFSETQRNKGNFPGRFSGRQFSNSRSEMNVSTLELGDSALYLCASSGGDISFSGNTIYFGEGSWLTVV.

With regard to this clone: The sample contains more than one DNA sequence encoding this CDR3. The genes are TRBV5-4 and TRBJ1-2; 8 bases are shared with TRBD1. J was trimmed by 5 bases and V by 4 bases; bases with no gene match: 4. This CDR3 spans 13 amino acids. The germline V gene encodes CDR1 SGHNT and CDR2 YYREEE (reference sequence). This chain's CDR3 is CASSGQGLYGYTF. The CDR3 nucleotides are TGTGCCAGCAGCGGACAGGGCTTATATGGCTACACCTTC.

The V gene is TRBV6-7, the J gene TRBJ1-3, with 7 nucleotides matching TRBD1. TRBV6-7 is sorted into the ORF group, with uncertain function. V shed 2 bases and J 4 bases; nucleotides not matched to a gene: 23. The CDR3 has 21 amino acids. The CDR3 sequence: CASSYASCVIDRDPVGNTIYF. In DNA, the CDR3 is TGTGCCAGCAGTTACGCCTCCTGCGTCATAGACAGGGACCCGGTCGGAAACACCATATATTTT.

CDR3 region: CASRDTVNTEAFF. DNA for the CDR3: TGTGCCAGCAGAGACACAGTGAACACTGAAGCTTTCTTT. The gene calls are TRBV7-2 and TRBJ1-1; D is unresolved. The CDR3 covers 13 residues. V was clipped by 6 bases and J by 0 bases, with 8 bases between them. Per the germline V gene, CDR1 is SGHTA and CDR2 is FQGNSA.

The chain carries TRBV18 and TRBJ2-7, with TRBD1 as a possible D gene (5 bases). This CDR3 spans 12 amino acids. CDR1 KGHSH and CDR2 LQKENI come from the germline V gene. V was cut by 4 bases and J by 6 bases, with 10 bases left in between. CDR3 DNA: TGTGCCAGCTCACGGCAGGGCCGCGAGCAGTACTTC. Translated, it gives CASSRQGREQYF.

The chain uses TRBV5-1 and TRBJ2-7; 7 bases map to TRBD1. CDR1 SGHRS and CDR2 YFSETQ come from the germline V gene. V trimming: 2 bases; J trimming: 3 bases; junction bases outside the gene matches: 8. CDR3 length: 15 amino acids. DNA for the CDR3: TGCGCCAGCAGCTTCCGACAGGGCGAGAACTACGAGCAGTACTTC. Translating it yields CASSFRQGENYEQYF.

This clone showed up just once. This chain links TRBV28 with TRBJ1-1; TRBD1 matches 8 bases. CDR3 size: 12 residues. CDR1 is MDHEN, CDR2 SYDVKM, per germline. The ends lost 2 bases at V and 11 bases at J; junction bases unmatched: 4. The CDR3 sequence is CASSLQGAAAFF. In DNA form, the CDR3 reads TGTGCCAGCAGTTTACAGGGGGCTGCTGCTTTCTTT.

The chain combines TRBV2 with TRBJ1-2; D possibly corresponds to TRBD1 (5 bases). Trimming stripped 7 bases from V and 4 bases from J, with 13 bases between. The CDR3 sequence is 13 residues long. Germline lookup yields CDR1 SNHLY and CDR2 FYNNEI. CDR3 loop: CASNLEGPYGYTF. In DNA, the CDR3 is TGTGCCAGCAACCTCGAGGGACCCTATGGCTACACCTTC.

The chain recombines TRBV7-2 with TRBJ2-3; tentative D call: TRBD2 (6 bases). V was cut by 7 bases and J by 3 bases, with 17 bases left in between. The CDR3 is 15 residues long. From germline, CDR1 is SGHTA and CDR2 FQGNSA. The CDR3: CASTVSGGSTDTQYF. The CDR3 bases are TGTGCCAGCACCGTTAGCGGTGGGTCGACAGATACGCAGTATTTT.

V gene TRBV6-2 or TRBV6-3 combines with J gene TRBJ2-7; the match to TRBD1 covers 8 bases. Germline V lookup: CDR1 MNHEY, CDR2 SVGEGT. The CDR3 has 14 amino acids. V shed 6 bases, J shed 0 bases, and the junction held 4 bases outside the gene matches. CDR3 region: CASSNRGSSYEQYF. CDR3 in DNA: TGTGCCAGCAGCAACAGGGGGAGCTCCTACGAGCAGTACTTC.

V usage is TRBV5-1 and J usage is TRBJ2-7; TRBD1 matches 10 bases. The V gene's germline CDR1 is SGHRS and CDR2 YFSETQ. J was trimmed by 3 bases and V by 0 bases; bases with no gene match: 9. The CDR3 consists of 17 residues. DNA for the CDR3: TGCGCCAGCAGCTTGGCCGTAGGGGGACAGGGGTACTACGAGCAGTACTTC. Protein product: CASSLAVGGQGYYEQYF.

This chain's CDR3 is CASKNAGPPLEKLFF. The CDR3, as DNA: TGTGCCAGCAAAAATGCAGGGCCCCCGTTGGAAAAACTGTTTTTT. The chain is built from TRBV6-5 and TRBJ1-4; D perhaps matches TRBD1 (5 bases). This CDR3 has 15 amino acids. Per the germline V gene, CDR1 is MNHEY and CDR2 is SVGAGI. V dropped 7 bases and J dropped 8 bases, with 20 bases sitting between them.

The chain couples TRBV21-1 to TRBJ1-5. TRBV21-1 is annotated as a pseudogene. CDR3 length: 12 amino acids. CDR3 loop: CASSDGPGSQHF. The CDR3 DNA is TGTGCCAGCAGCGATGGTCCCGGGTCCCAGCATTTT.

The gene calls are TRBV6-5 and TRBJ1-1, with D possibly being TRBD1 (5 bases). The CDR3 runs to 13 residues. CDR1 is MNHEY, CDR2 SVGAGI, per germline. The V end was cut by 7 bases, the J end by 4 bases, with 13 bases between. CDR3 DNA sequence: TGTGCCAGCAAATCTAAGGGGAGCACTGAAGCTTTCTTT. Protein: CASKSKGSTEAFF.